This TCR beta chain was found in a study of sequential checkpoint blockade in melanoma. Assay: immunoSEQ multiplex PCR; the TCRdb copy retains only in-frame clones and omits some. The table has about 29,000 clones, 77% seen once. Treatment described: randomized to nivolumab then ipilimumab (arm A) or the reverse (arm B). Patients had received no earlier DNA-damaging chemotherapy. From thawed PBMCs, live CD3+CD8+ cells negative for CD19 and CD56 were sorted. The CDR3 contains 13 residues. The trim removed 5 bases at V and 15 bases at J, leaving 12 bases unmatched. Germline V lookup: CDR1 PRHDT, CDR2 FYEKMQ (reference sequence).

Sequencing used CD8+ T cells sorted from blood (inferred from file names), obtained from a patient given nivolumab and ipilimumab in sequence. The V gene is TRBV13, the J gene TRBJ2-2; 7 bases match TRBD1. This TCR was sampled from a human donor with melanoma. Written as DNA, the CDR3 is TGTGCCAGCAGCCCCCACCGACAGGGTGGAATGTTTTTT. It specifies CASSPHRQGGMFF.